Below, 24 T cell receptor beta chains from the same sample are listed, as sequenced in a study of blood T cell repertoires in COVID-19. Generated by immunoSEQ multiplex PCR, the TCRdb table keeps only in-frame clones and is missing some. In the table there are approximately 220,000 clones, 75% to 85% of which are singletons. Sequencing was done on a sample of peripheral blood. Receptor source: a woman in her seventies with acute or convalescent COVID-19.

The V and J genes are TRBV6-5 and TRBJ1-3; no reliable D call. Trimming shortened V by 2 bases and J by 0 bases, and 5 bases separated the two germline ends. Germline V CDR1 and CDR2: MNHEY, SVGAGI. The CDR3 consists of 14 residues. The CDR3 reads CASSYEISGNTIYF. In DNA, the CDR3 is TGTGCCAGCAGTTACGAGATCTCTGGAAACACCATATATTTT.

The J gene is TRBJ2-5, the V gene TRBV10-3, with TRBD2 matching over 11 bases. CDR3 size: 15 residues. V gave up 4 bases and J gave up 2 bases; unmatched junction bases: 3. Germline V gene lookup returns CDR1 ENHRY and CDR2 SYGVKD. CDR3 bases: TGTGCCATCAGTGCATTAGCGGGGGGGCAAGAGACCCAGTACTTC. Amino acid sequence: CAISALAGGQETQYF.

This chain connects TRBV2 to TRBJ1-4; D is undetermined. The CDR3 is 12 amino acids. Looked up from germline, CDR1 is SNHLY and CDR2 is FYNNEI. Trimming shortened V by 5 bases and J by 8 bases, and 9 bases separated the two germline ends. The CDR3 reads CASSPQWEKLFF. CDR3 nucleotide sequence: TGTGCCAGCAGTCCCCAGTGGGAAAAACTGTTTTTT.

The chain is built from TRBV4-2 and TRBJ2-5; D perhaps matches TRBD2 (6 bases). The length of the CDR3 is 12 residues. V was shortened by 4 bases and J by 4 bases, with 7 bases between the two germline ends. Germline loops: CDR1 LGHNA, CDR2 YNFKEQ. The CDR3 nucleotides are TGTGCCAGCAGCCGGGACTTAGAGACCCAGTACTTC. Its protein is CASSRDLETQYF.

This clone was counted once. This chain uses TRBV5-5 with TRBJ2-7; TRBD1 matches at 8 bases. V shed 5 bases and J 0 bases; nucleotides not matched to a gene: 7. The CDR3 covers 15 residues. Germline V lookup: CDR1 SGHKS, CDR2 YYEKEE (reference sequence). The CDR3 DNA reads as TGTGCCAGCAGTTCGCGGGGACAGGCCTCCTACGAGCAGTACTTC. Its translation: CASSSRGQASYEQYF.

The rearrangement joins TRBV6-5 to TRBJ1-1; D gene uncertain. The CDR3 runs to 13 residues. Germline CDR1 reads MNHEY; CDR2 reads SVGAGI. V was cut by 6 bases and J by 3 bases, with 11 bases left in between. The CDR3 DNA sequence: TGTGCCAGCAGCTTAGTGGGAGACACTGAAGCTTTCTTT. Translated, it gives CASSLVGDTEAFF.

This chain connects TRBV9 to TRBJ1-6; TRBD1 is a possible D gene (6 bases). Trimming cost V 4 bases and J 7 bases, with 12 bases left between them. CDR3 length: 14 residues. Germline CDR1 and CDR2: SGDLS and YYNGEE. The CDR3: CASSTGQINSPLHF. The CDR3 DNA is TGTGCCAGCAGCACCGGACAGATAAATTCACCCCTCCACTTT. Together with reference TRBV9 and TRBJ1-6, the CDR3 gives the full variable domain: DSGVTQTPKHLITATGQRVTLRCSPRSGDLSVYWYQQSLDQGLQFLIQYYNGEERAKGNILERFSAQQFPDLHSELNLSSLELGDSALYFCASSTGQINSPLHFGNGTRLTVT.

The chain employs TRBV6-1 and TRBJ1-6, with 9 bases aligning to TRBD1. V shed 2 bases, J shed 10 bases, and the junction held 9 bases outside the gene matches. Per germline, CDR1 MNHNS and CDR2 SASEGT. This CDR3 contains 16 residues. CDR3 bases: TGTGCCAGCAGTGAATCAGGATGGACAGGGGCCTCACCCCTCCACTTT. It is translated as CASSESGWTGASPLHF.

This chain joins TRBV15 and TRBJ2-7; no clear D gene. Germline values: CDR1 LNHNV, CDR2 YYDKDF (reference sequence). V lost 0 bases to trimming and J lost 2 bases, with 14 bases between them. The CDR3 extends over 16 amino acids. DNA for the CDR3: TGTGCCACCAGCAGAGATTTTCCGACTCCTACCTACGAGCAGTACTTC. Residues: CATSRDFPTPTYEQYF.

V is TRBV6-5 and J is TRBJ2-7; D is possibly TRBD2 (5 bases). Germline V gene lookup returns CDR1 MNHEY and CDR2 SVGAGI. Trimming removed 6 bases from V and 1 base from J, with 16 bases in between. The CDR3 sequence is 15 residues long. The CDR3 coding sequence is TGTGCCAGCAGGGCGGGTCTCACATCTTCCTACGAGCAGTACTTC. It encodes CASRAGLTSSYEQYF.

The J gene is TRBJ1-2, the V gene TRBV7-2; D is uncertain. Trimming removed 1 base from V and 3 bases from J, with 6 bases in between. The germline V gene encodes CDR1 SGHTA and CDR2 FQGNSA. The CDR3 is 13 amino acids. CDR3 nucleotides: TGTGCCAGCAGCTTAGGAACAGACTATGGCTACACCTTC. Translating it yields CASSLGTDYGYTF.

The gene calls are TRBV4-3 and TRBJ1-1, with TRBD1 matching 8 bases. This CDR3 spans 18 amino acids. The V segment lost 0 bases and the J segment 1 base; nucleotides outside the gene matches: 10. Per the germline V gene, CDR1 is LGHNA and CDR2 is YSLEER. The CDR3 DNA follows: TGCGCCAGCAGCCAAGATAATAACCCCGGGACAGGGAACACTGAAGCTTTCTTT. Its protein product is CASSQDNNPGTGNTEAFF.

This chain joins TRBV5-1 and TRBJ1-1, with D perhaps TRBD1 (5 bases). CDR1 is SGHRS, CDR2 YFSETQ, per germline. With 5 bases removed from V and 6 bases from J, the gap between germline ends came to 17 bases. The CDR3 has 14 residues. For the CDR3, the DNA is TGCGCCAGCAGTCCAGGGTCCCTGGGCTCTGAAGCTTTCTTT. Translating gives CASSPGSLGSEAFF.

The CDR3 region is CASSSRTGASHYGYTF. CDR3 sequence (DNA): TGTGCCAGTAGTTCCCGGACAGGGGCCTCGCACTATGGCTACACCTTC. The rearrangement links TRBV19 to TRBJ1-2; 9 bases line up with TRBD1. Germline-derived CDR1 and CDR2 are LNHDA and SQIVND (reference sequence). J was trimmed by 3 bases and V by 5 bases; bases with no gene match: 10. The CDR3 is made up of 16 amino acids. The whole variable domain, remainder taken from reference TRBV19 and TRBJ1-2, is DGGITQSPKYLFRKEGQNVTLSCEQNLNHDAMYWYRQDPGQGLRLIYYSQIVNDFQKGDIAEGYSVSREKKESFPLTVTSAQKNPTAFYLCASSSRTGASHYGYTFGSGTRLTVV.

The chain recombines TRBV6-2 or TRBV6-3 with TRBJ1-2; D gene ambiguous. The CDR3 contains 15 residues. Trimming removed 6 bases from V and 0 bases from J, with 14 bases in between. The V gene's germline CDR1 is MNHEY and CDR2 SVGEGT. The CDR3 protein is CASSREVGANYGYTF. DNA for the CDR3: TGTGCCAGCAGCCGAGAGGTAGGCGCTAACTATGGCTACACCTTC.

The chain carries TRBV11-3 and TRBJ1-2; 11 nucleotides align to TRBD1. Germline V lookup: CDR1 SGHNT, CDR2 YENEEA. Trimming cost V 3 bases and J 7 bases; bases outside gene matches: 1. CDR3 length: 13 residues. This CDR3 reads CASSFGTGGGYTF. CDR3 sequence (DNA): TGTGCCAGCAGCTTTGGGACAGGGGGTGGCTACACCTTC.

The gene calls are TRBV4-2 and TRBJ1-1; no clear D. The germline gives CDR1 LGHNA, CDR2 YNFKEQ. The CDR3 is made up of 12 amino acids. The ends were cut back, 1 base at V and 3 bases at J, with 3 bases in the middle. The CDR3 DNA is TGTGCCAGCAGCCAAGCTCACACTGAAGCTTTCTTT. Its protein is CASSQAHTEAFF.

The V and J genes are TRBV4-2 and TRBJ2-6; 7 nucleotides align to TRBD1. V gave up 4 bases and J gave up 3 bases; unmatched junction bases: 6. This CDR3 is built from 16 residues. The V gene's germline CDR1 is LGHNA and CDR2 YNFKEQ. The CDR3 sequence: CASSRRQGGGANVLTF. CDR3 nucleotide sequence: TGTGCCAGCAGCCGGCGACAGGGTGGTGGGGCCAACGTCCTGACTTTC.

The V gene is TRBV3-1 (or the pseudogene TRBV3-2), the J gene TRBJ2-5, with 7 bases identical to TRBD1. The CDR3 has 15 amino acids. The V segment lost 4 bases and the J segment 5 bases; nucleotides outside the gene matches: 10. In germline, CDR1 is LGHDT, CDR2 YNNKEL (reference sequence). CDR3 coding DNA: TGTGCCAGCAGCCGGAGACAGGGTTCATCGGAGACCCAGTACTTC. As protein: CASSRRQGSSETQYF.

V gene TRBV4-3 combines with J gene TRBJ1-2, with TRBD1 matching 9 bases. J was trimmed by 5 bases and V by 3 bases; bases with no gene match: 10. The CDR3 has 16 residues. The germline V gene has CDR1 LGHNA and CDR2 YSLEER. In DNA form, the CDR3 reads TGCGCCAGCAGCCACGACAAGGGACAGGGAGGATATGGCTACACCTTC. It specifies CASSHDKGQGGYGYTF.

This clone was recorded a few times. V and J are TRBV7-9 and TRBJ2-7; a weak D match, TRBD2 (5 bases). Germline-derived CDR1 and CDR2 are SEHNR and FQNEAQ (reference sequence). The CDR3 runs 12 residues. Trimming pared 4 bases from V and 7 bases from J, leaving 11 bases between. The CDR3 nucleotides are TGTGCCAGCAGCTCCCCCGGGATAGAGCAGTACTTC. Translation gives CASSSPGIEQYF.

CDR3 amino acids: CASTVGDTNTEAFF. For the CDR3, the DNA is TGTGCCAGCACCGTGGGGGACACGAACACTGAAGCTTTCTTT. The rearrangement uses TRBV9 and TRBJ1-1; D might be TRBD1 (6 bases). Germline V gives CDR1 SGDLS, CDR2 YYNGEE. Between the trimmed V and J ends, which lost 6 bases and 1 base, there was a span of 13 bases. The CDR3 covers 14 residues.

This clone was counted between two and nine times. V and J are TRBV9 and TRBJ1-4; 8 bases fit TRBD1. J was trimmed by 4 bases and V by 5 bases; bases with no gene match: 4. CDR1 and CDR2 (germline): SGDLS, YYNGEE. The CDR3 totals 14 residues. CDR3 sequence (DNA): TGTGCCAGCAGTGTAACAGGGGGTAATGAAAAACTGTTTTTT. Translation gives CASSVTGGNEKLFF.

The V gene is TRBV24-1, the J gene TRBJ1-1, with unresolved D. The CDR3 contains 13 residues. Trimming cost V 3 bases and J 2 bases, with 6 bases left between them. Germline CDR1 KGHDR, CDR2 SFDVKD. In DNA, the CDR3 is TGTGCCACCAGTGATCTTAAAAACACTGAAGCTTTCTTT. Translating gives CATSDLKNTEAFF.